Listed below are T cell receptor beta chains from one sample, sequenced in a study of blood T cell repertoires in COVID-19. Profiled with immunoSEQ multiplex PCR; TCRdb holds only in-frame clones, not every one. The data show 350,000 to 450,000 clones, with approximately 89% seen just once and about 0.9% held by the top ten. The sequencing sample was made of PBMCs or T cells enriched from blood (not recorded which). The source is a woman aged 40 to 50 who had been exposed to COVID-19. Both conserved end residues are trimmed from each CDR3. Fields, in order: J gene, V gene, CDR3 protein.

j_call: TRBJ2-6; v_call: TRBV7-3; cdr3_aa: ASSLKGREDVLT
j_call: TRBJ2-1; v_call: TRBV5-1; cdr3_aa: ASSQGLVSTNEQF
j_call: TRBJ1-2; v_call: TRBV18; cdr3_aa: ASSPQGAQAGYT
j_call: TRBJ2-1; v_call: TRBV10-3; cdr3_aa: AISPTSGNNEQF
j_call: TRBJ2-1; v_call: TRBV11-2; cdr3_aa: ASSQEGTGAHEQF
j_call: TRBJ2-1; v_call: TRBV3-1/TRBV3-2; cdr3_aa: ASSQDNVLAGAPNEQF
j_call: TRBJ2-7; v_call: TRBV5-1; cdr3_aa: ASSLGPGRTTYEQY
j_call: TRBJ2-5; v_call: TRBV5-1; cdr3_aa: ASSLGQRGETQY
j_call: TRBJ1-5; v_call: TRBV27; cdr3_aa: ASSSGGNQPQH
j_call: TRBJ1-2; v_call: TRBV24-1; cdr3_aa: ATSDPGQVYGYT
j_call: TRBJ2-1; v_call: TRBV5-1; cdr3_aa: ASSPDGVRGNEQF
j_call: TRBJ2-1; v_call: TRBV6-5; cdr3_aa: ASSYPKRTGLYEQF
j_call: TRBJ2-6; v_call: TRBV7-2; cdr3_aa: ASSEKRLALTGANVLT
j_call: TRBJ1-2; v_call: TRBV6-5; cdr3_aa: ASSYSRDRTYGYT
j_call: TRBJ1-5; v_call: TRBV27; cdr3_aa: ASRFFRGARQPQH
j_call: TRBJ2-7; v_call: TRBV6-6; cdr3_aa: ASRYAGQTLYEQY
j_call: TRBJ2-1; v_call: TRBV7-3; cdr3_aa: ASSPNRASYNEQF
j_call: TRBJ1-6; v_call: TRBV19; cdr3_aa: ASIAGFGSPLH
j_call: TRBJ2-7; v_call: TRBV18; cdr3_aa: ASSPPSVTYEQY
j_call: TRBJ1-2; v_call: TRBV6-4; cdr3_aa: ASSDLTAHYGYT
j_call: TRBJ2-1; v_call: TRBV25-1; cdr3_aa: ASGLAGGRNEQF
j_call: TRBJ1-2; v_call: TRBV6-4; cdr3_aa: ASSPTGGSANYGYT
j_call: TRBJ2-5; v_call: TRBV19; cdr3_aa: ASSMAAPPWTQY
j_call: TRBJ2-5; v_call: TRBV3-1/TRBV3-2; cdr3_aa: ASSQPGLRETQY
j_call: TRBJ1-5; v_call: TRBV5-1; cdr3_aa: ASSRTGGTGQPQH
j_call: TRBJ1-1; v_call: TRBV19; cdr3_aa: ATRKQGPDEAF
j_call: TRBJ2-1; v_call: TRBV15; cdr3_aa: ATSRGLAGFREQF
j_call: TRBJ2-2; v_call: TRBV9; cdr3_aa: ASSVVSRPGTGELF
j_call: TRBJ1-2; v_call: TRBV5-5; cdr3_aa: ASSPYPGTRDGYT
j_call: TRBJ2-1; v_call: TRBV5-6; cdr3_aa: ASSPGTANEQF
j_call: TRBJ1-4; v_call: TRBV6-1; cdr3_aa: ASSEATRTTNEKLF
j_call: TRBJ2-7; v_call: TRBV27; cdr3_aa: ASSLRTTQPEQY
j_call: TRBJ2-3; v_call: TRBV20-1; cdr3_aa: SASKVAGGFTDTQY
j_call: TRBJ1-2; v_call: TRBV30; cdr3_aa: AWCLGTANYGYT
j_call: TRBJ2-1; v_call: TRBV5-7; cdr3_aa: ASSLPVAGSYNEQF
j_call: TRBJ2-1; v_call: TRBV3-1/TRBV3-2; cdr3_aa: ASSRGGASYNEQF
j_call: TRBJ1-2; v_call: TRBV2; cdr3_aa: ASIGTGKDYGYT
j_call: TRBJ1-2; v_call: TRBV3-1/TRBV3-2; cdr3_aa: ASSRRSYSGDGYT
j_call: TRBJ1-1; v_call: TRBV28; cdr3_aa: ASSSAVGGVMNTEAF
j_call: TRBJ1-5; v_call: TRBV7-9; cdr3_aa: ASSTGLGNNQPQH
j_call: TRBJ2-2; v_call: TRBV6-4; cdr3_aa: ASKRTGVTGELF
j_call: TRBJ1-5; v_call: TRBV6-5; cdr3_aa: ASSLDSNQPQH
j_call: TRBJ2-5; v_call: TRBV7-8; cdr3_aa: ASSNGAKETQY
j_call: TRBJ1-1; v_call: TRBV28; cdr3_aa: ASSLWDRAGSTEAF